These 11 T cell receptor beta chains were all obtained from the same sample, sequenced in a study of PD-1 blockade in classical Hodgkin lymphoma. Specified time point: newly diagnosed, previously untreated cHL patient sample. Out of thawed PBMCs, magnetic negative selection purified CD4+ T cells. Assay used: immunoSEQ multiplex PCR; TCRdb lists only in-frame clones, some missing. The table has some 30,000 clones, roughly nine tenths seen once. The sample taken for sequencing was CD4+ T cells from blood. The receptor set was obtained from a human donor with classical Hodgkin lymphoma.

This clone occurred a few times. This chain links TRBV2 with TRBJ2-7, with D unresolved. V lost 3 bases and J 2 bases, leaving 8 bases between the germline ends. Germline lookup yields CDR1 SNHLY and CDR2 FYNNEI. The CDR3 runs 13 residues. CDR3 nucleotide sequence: TGTGCCAGCAGTGACCACGGACCCTACGAGCAGTACGTC. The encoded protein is CASSDHGPYEQYV.

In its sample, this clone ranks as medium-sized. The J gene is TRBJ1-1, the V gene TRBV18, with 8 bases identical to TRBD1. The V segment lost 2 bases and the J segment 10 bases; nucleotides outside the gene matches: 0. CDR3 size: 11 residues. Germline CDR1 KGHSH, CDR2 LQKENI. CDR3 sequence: CASSPGTGAFF. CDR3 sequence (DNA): TGTGCCAGCTCACCAGGGACAGGAGCTTTCTTT.

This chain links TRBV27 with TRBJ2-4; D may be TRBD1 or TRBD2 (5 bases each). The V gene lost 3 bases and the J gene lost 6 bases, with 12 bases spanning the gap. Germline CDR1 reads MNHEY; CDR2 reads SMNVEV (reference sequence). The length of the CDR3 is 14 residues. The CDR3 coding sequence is TGTGCCAGCAGTTTCGGGGCGACCCGAAACATTCAGTACTTC. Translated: CASSFGATRNIQYF.

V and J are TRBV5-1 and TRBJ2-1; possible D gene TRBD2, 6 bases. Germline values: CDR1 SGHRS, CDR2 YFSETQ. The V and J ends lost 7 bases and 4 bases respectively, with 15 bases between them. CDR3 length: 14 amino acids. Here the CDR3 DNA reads TGCGCCAGCCGATCGTCGGGAGCTTACAATGAGCAGTTCTTC. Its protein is CASRSSGAYNEQFF.

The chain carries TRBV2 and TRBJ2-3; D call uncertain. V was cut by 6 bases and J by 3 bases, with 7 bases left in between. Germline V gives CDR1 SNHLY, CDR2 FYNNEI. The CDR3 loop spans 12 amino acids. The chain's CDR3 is CASRADTDTQYF. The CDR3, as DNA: TGTGCCAGCAGGGCCGATACAGATACGCAGTATTTT.

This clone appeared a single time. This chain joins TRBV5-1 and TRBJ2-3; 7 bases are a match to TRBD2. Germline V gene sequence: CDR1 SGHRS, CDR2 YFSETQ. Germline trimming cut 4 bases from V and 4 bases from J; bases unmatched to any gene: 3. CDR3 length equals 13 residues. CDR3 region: CASSGGGADTQYF. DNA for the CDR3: TGCGCCAGCAGCGGTGGGGGGGCAGATACGCAGTATTTT.

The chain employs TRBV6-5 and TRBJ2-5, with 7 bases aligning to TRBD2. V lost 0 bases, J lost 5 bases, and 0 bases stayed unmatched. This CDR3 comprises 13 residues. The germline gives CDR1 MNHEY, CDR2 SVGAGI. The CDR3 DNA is TGTGCCAGCAGTTACTCGGGGGGGGAGACCCAGTACTTC. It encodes CASSYSGGETQYF.

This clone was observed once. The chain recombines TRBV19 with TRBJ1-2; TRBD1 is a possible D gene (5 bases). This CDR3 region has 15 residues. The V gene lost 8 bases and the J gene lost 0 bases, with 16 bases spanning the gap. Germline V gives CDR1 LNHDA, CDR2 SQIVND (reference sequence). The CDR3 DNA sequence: TGTGCCAGTCAGAGGGATGGGGGAACTAACTATGGCTACACCTTC. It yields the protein CASQRDGGTNYGYTF.

The CDR3 loop reads CASSLGATLVNEKLFF. The CDR3 DNA follows: TGCGCCAGCAGCTTGGGGGCGACCCTAGTTAATGAAAAACTGTTTTTT. The J gene is TRBJ1-4, the V gene TRBV5-1; D gene unclear. This CDR3 comprises 16 residues. Germline V gene lookup returns CDR1 SGHRS and CDR2 YFSETQ. Trimming stripped 0 bases from V and 4 bases from J, with 13 bases between.

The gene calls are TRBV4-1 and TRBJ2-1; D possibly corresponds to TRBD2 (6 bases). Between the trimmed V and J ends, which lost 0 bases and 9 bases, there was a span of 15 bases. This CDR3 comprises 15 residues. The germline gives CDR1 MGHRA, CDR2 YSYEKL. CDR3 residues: CASSQEVGSPGEQFF. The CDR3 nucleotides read TGCGCCAGCAGCCAAGAAGTCGGGAGTCCGGGTGAGCAGTTCTTC.

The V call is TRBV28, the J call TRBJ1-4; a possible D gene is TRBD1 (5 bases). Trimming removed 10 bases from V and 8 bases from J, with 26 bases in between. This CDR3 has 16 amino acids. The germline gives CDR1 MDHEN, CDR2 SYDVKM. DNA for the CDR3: TGTGCCACCACAGGCCCGGACGTCGGGGTGGGAGAAAAACTGTTTTTT. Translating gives CATTGPDVGVGEKLFF.